This T cell receptor (beta chain) appears in the sequencing data of a study of blood T cell repertoires in COVID-19. Study details: The study drew acute and convalescent COVID-19 samples from the United States, Italy and Spain. PBMCs, B-cell-depleted T cells, or T cells provided the cDNA or gDNA that made up the material.

Germline V lookup: CDR1 MNHEY, CDR2 SVGAGI. The CDR3 is made up of 12 amino acids. V lost 6 bases to trimming and J lost 7 bases, with 10 bases between them. Authors' processing steps: Using reference gene primer amplification, nucleated cell counts were estimated. The protocol was immunoSEQ multiplex PCR, while the TCRdb copy is restricted to in-frame clones and leaves out a portion. The DNA was the basis for D and trimming; V, J and clone size are from that table. The data hold around 62,000 clones, with approximately 84% observed a single time. This rearrangement joins TRBV6-5 to TRBJ1-5; no definite D call. The clonotype was recovered from a man in his fifties with active COVID-19. The sequencing input was peripheral blood. The CDR3 loop is CASSRGGQPQHF. The CDR3 coding sequence is TGTGCCAGCAGCCGAGGCGGGCAGCCCCAGCATTTT.